This entry lists 22 T cell receptor beta chains sequenced from one sample in a study of blood T cell repertoires in COVID-19. TCRdb keeps only in-frame clones here, not all; method: immunoSEQ multiplex PCR. Here the sample spans about 200,000 clones, roughly 90% being singletons. The specimen sequenced was PBMCs or T cells enriched from blood (not recorded which). The receptors originated from a woman aged 18-29 years who had recovered from COVID-19.

The gene calls are TRBV5-4 and TRBJ2-1, with TRBD1 identical over 7 bases. V was clipped by 5 bases and J by 7 bases; unmatched bases: 15. CDR3 size: 16 residues. The V gene's germline CDR1 is SGHNT and CDR2 YYREEE (reference sequence). CDR3 amino acids: CASRPLQGILGNEQFF. The DNA for the CDR3 is TGTGCCAGCAGACCCCTACAGGGGATCTTGGGGAATGAGCAGTTCTTC.

Concerning this clone itself: At one boundary the junction diverges from the germline segment, which might be a read error. This chain joins TRBV28 and TRBJ1-2, with 10 bases aligning to TRBD1. Germline CDR1 is MDHEN and CDR2 is SYDVKM. The length of the CDR3 is 14 residues. The CDR3 loop reads CASSSAGTGVVGDF. CDR3 DNA: TGTGCCAGCAGTTCGGCCGGGACAGGGGTAGTGGGGGACTTC.

The rearrangement links TRBV27 to TRBJ1-2; D may be TRBD1 (6 bases). In germline, CDR1 is MNHEY, CDR2 SMNVEV (reference sequence). The CDR3 runs 13 residues. The V and J ends lost 6 bases and 4 bases respectively, with 12 bases between them. CDR3 sequence reads: CASSQTGSYGYTF. CDR3 bases: TGTGCCAGCAGCCAGACAGGATCCTATGGCTACACCTTC.

This rearrangement joins TRBV30 to TRBJ1-2; D unclear. This CDR3 has 13 residues. Germline CDR1 reads GTSNPN; CDR2 reads SVGIG (reference sequence). Trimming removed 0 bases at V and 0 bases at J, with 5 bases between. The CDR3, as DNA: TGTGCCTGGAGTGTTTACTCTAACTATGGCTACACCTTC. Translating it yields CAWSVYSNYGYTF.

The chain is built from TRBV4-1 and TRBJ2-7; D remains ambiguous. In germline, CDR1 is MGHRA, CDR2 YSYEKL. This CDR3 comprises 15 residues. V lost 4 bases, J lost 6 bases, and 19 bases lay in between. The CDR3 DNA reads as TGCGCCAGCAGCCCCCGTGTAGGAGTAAAAATCGAGCAGTACTTC. Translation gives CASSPRVGVKIEQYF.

V gene TRBV4-1 combines with J gene TRBJ2-1; TRBD2 matches 15 bases. The CDR3 sequence is 20 residues long. J was trimmed by 9 bases and V by 4 bases; bases with no gene match: 19. The germline V gene has CDR1 MGHRA and CDR2 YSYEKL. CDR3 sequence reads: CASSPFPPGLAGGQVGEQFF. CDR3 sequence (DNA): TGCGCCAGCAGCCCCTTCCCCCCCGGACTAGCGGGGGGGCAGGTTGGTGAGCAGTTCTTC.

The V call is TRBV28, the J call TRBJ1-1, with D maybe TRBD1 (5 bases). The V gene lost 2 bases and the J gene lost 2 bases, with 15 bases spanning the gap. The V gene's germline CDR1 is MDHEN and CDR2 SYDVKM. This CDR3 contains 16 residues. CDR3 nucleotide sequence: TGTGCCAGCAGTTTAGTAAGGGGCCCCCCAAACACTGAAGCTTTCTTT. Protein product: CASSLVRGPPNTEAFF.

The gene calls are TRBV12-3 or TRBV12-4 and TRBJ2-7; weak D call: TRBD1 (7 bases). V was clipped by 3 bases and J by 6 bases, with 12 bases between them. CDR3 size: 13 residues. CDR3 sequence (DNA): TGTGCCAGCAGTTTCAGGGGGGCCAGCGAGCAGTACTTC. Translating it yields CASSFRGASEQYF.

The genes are TRBV7-9 and TRBJ2-1; D is possibly TRBD1 (6 bases). This CDR3 comprises 16 residues. Germline CDR1 SEHNR, CDR2 FQNEAQ (reference sequence). Trimming stripped 5 bases from V and 7 bases from J, with 21 bases between. Here the CDR3 reads CASSLQTGYPLNEQFF. The CDR3 nucleotides read TGTGCCAGCAGCCTCCAGACAGGATACCCTCTAAATGAGCAGTTCTTC. Full variable domain (rest looked up from reference TRBV7-9 and TRBJ2-1): DTGVSQNPRHKITKRGQNVTFRCDPISEHNRLYWYRQTLGQGPEFLTYFQNEAQLEKSRLLSDRFSAERPKGSFSTLEIQRTEQGDSAMYLCASSLQTGYPLNEQFFGPGTRLTVL.

The V and J genes are TRBV25-1 and TRBJ1-1; D remains ambiguous. The CDR3 runs to 12 residues. Germline V CDR1 and CDR2: MGHDK, SYGVNS. Trimming cost V 7 bases and J 4 bases, with 10 bases left between them. The CDR3 bases are TGTGCCAGCATGCGCGGGTTCACTGAAGCTTTCTTT. Its protein is CASMRGFTEAFF.

The chain joins TRBV18 to TRBJ2-2; no reliable D call. Germline CDR1 KGHSH, CDR2 LQKENI. The germline V and J ends were trimmed by 3 bases and 1 base, with 9 bases remaining between them. The CDR3 is 15 residues long. DNA of the CDR3: TGTGCCAGCTCACCCGCTAGAGTGAACACCGGGGAGCTGTTTTTT. It translates to CASSPARVNTGELFF.

The chain couples TRBV3-1 (or the pseudogene TRBV3-2) to TRBJ1-6; no clear D gene. The V and J ends lost 6 bases and 9 bases respectively, with 9 bases between them. From germline, CDR1 is LGHDT and CDR2 YNNKEL (reference sequence). The CDR3 length is 12 residues. CDR3: CASSQEPSPLHF. The CDR3 DNA reads TGTGCCAGCAGTCAGGAACCTTCACCCCTCCACTTT.

The chain is built from TRBV27 and TRBJ1-2; 12 bases are a match to TRBD1. Germline V gives CDR1 MNHEY, CDR2 SMNVEV (reference sequence). The trim removed 8 bases at V and 6 bases at J, leaving 4 bases unmatched. The CDR3 has 13 residues. The CDR3 spells CASGTGGADGYTF. CDR3 sequence (DNA): TGTGCCAGCGGGACAGGGGGCGCGGATGGCTACACCTTC.

V usage is TRBV5-1 and J usage is TRBJ2-3, with TRBD1 matching 8 bases. Germline assignment: CDR1 SGHRS and CDR2 YFSETQ. CDR3 size: 15 residues. V gave up 4 bases and J gave up 5 bases; unmatched junction bases: 9. The CDR3 reads CASSTGQGIGDTQYF. Written as DNA, the CDR3 is TGCGCCAGCAGCACCGGACAGGGAATAGGAGATACGCAGTATTTT.

The V gene is TRBV5-1, the J gene TRBJ2-7; TRBD1 matches at 8 bases. Germline V gives CDR1 SGHRS, CDR2 YFSETQ. This CDR3 region has 15 residues. V was pared by 6 bases and J by 1 base, with 9 bases of the junction left unmatched. The CDR3 is CASTTTGTGSYEQYF. For the CDR3, the DNA is TGCGCCAGCACCACAACCGGGACAGGATCCTACGAGCAGTACTTC.

This CDR3 reads CASSQAKVAGGIDTQYF. In DNA, the CDR3 is TGTGCCAGCAGCCAAGCTAAGGTAGCGGGGGGCATTGATACGCAGTATTTT. The chain employs TRBV3-1 (or the pseudogene TRBV3-2) and TRBJ2-3, with 10 bases lining up with TRBD2. The CDR3 runs 17 residues. Looked up from germline, CDR1 is LGHDT and CDR2 is YNNKEL (reference sequence). With 1 base clipped from V and 6 bases from J, the junction kept 10 bases outside the gene matches.

The chain is built from TRBV7-9 and TRBJ1-3; weak D call: TRBD1 (6 bases). Looked up from germline, CDR1 is SEHNR and CDR2 is FQNEAQ (reference sequence). The length of the CDR3 is 13 residues. Trimming pared 5 bases from V and 7 bases from J, leaving 12 bases between. The CDR3 loop is CASSDGGRNTIYF. DNA of the CDR3: TGTGCCAGCAGCGACGGGGGGCGGAACACCATATATTTT.

The J gene is TRBJ2-2, the V gene TRBV29-1; possibly TRBD1 for D (5 bases). The CDR3 extends over 14 amino acids. Germline V lookup: CDR1 SQVTM, CDR2 ANQGSEA. V lost 6 bases and J 6 bases, leaving 17 bases between the germline ends. DNA for the CDR3: TGCAGCGTAACAGTCGGACAAAGTGCCGGGGAGCTGTTTTTT. Translated, it gives CSVTVGQSAGELFF.

This rearrangement joins TRBV19 to TRBJ1-2; 7 bases agree with TRBD1. Per the germline V gene, CDR1 is LNHDA and CDR2 is SQIVND (reference sequence). The CDR3 contains 14 residues. J gave up 0 bases and V 7 bases, and 5 bases lay outside the gene matches. The CDR3 loop is CASMGDRTNYGYTF. The CDR3 bases are TGTGCCAGTATGGGGGACAGAACTAACTATGGCTACACCTTC.

J is TRBJ1-1 and V is TRBV24-1; D not certain. Germline V lookup: CDR1 KGHDR, CDR2 SFDVKD. V was cut by 5 bases and J by 6 bases, with 9 bases left in between. CDR3 length: 12 residues. The CDR3 nucleotides are TGTGCCACCAGTGGCCAGGACTCTGAAGCTTTCTTT. It translates to CATSGQDSEAFF.

This rearrangement joins TRBV7-9 to TRBJ2-3, with 7 bases that match TRBD2. Looked up from germline, CDR1 is SEHNR and CDR2 is FQNEAQ (reference sequence). With V trimmed by 5 bases and J by 3 bases, 5 bases remained unmatched. The CDR3 runs to 14 residues. CDR3 coding DNA: TGTGCCAGCAGCCGCGCGGGAGTTACAGATACGCAGTATTTT. It translates to CASSRAGVTDTQYF.

This chain links TRBV7-3 with TRBJ2-3; TRBD2 matches at 11 bases. CDR1 SGHTA and CDR2 FQGTGA come from the germline V gene. This CDR3 has 17 residues. J lost 0 bases, V lost 3 bases, and 5 bases had no gene match. CDR3 loop: CASSLLAGGPSTDTQYF. The CDR3 bases are TGTGCCAGCAGCTTGCTAGCGGGGGGCCCTAGCACAGATACGCAGTATTTT.